Below are 8 T cell receptor beta chains sequenced from a single sample in a study of breast tumors, draining lymph nodes, adjacent tissues. Each CDR3 protein gets one entry after TCRdb re-called the multiplex PCR reads with MiXCR. The sample has 200,000 to 300,000 distinct CDR3 sequences, around 30% seen once. The lymph nodes were axillary draining lymph nodes from breast cancer patients. Sequencing was carried out using axillary lymph node tissue. Source of these receptors: a female donor with breast cancer. Some clones in this sample may be carry-over from other donors' samples.

There are a few counts of this clonotype. The chain employs TRBV6-1 and TRBJ2-7; 9 positions match TRBD2. Trimming removed 3 bases from V and 7 bases from J; junction bases left unmatched: 13. Germline CDR1 and CDR2: MNHNS and SASEGT. This CDR3 region has 16 residues. The chain's CDR3 is CASSEGGYGLAREQYF. The CDR3 nucleotides are TGTGCCAGCAGTGAGGGGGGATACGGACTAGCGCGGGAGCAGTACTTC.

Regarding this clonotype: Given a much more abundant clone one base away, this may be a read error. The chain links TRBV20-1 to TRBJ2-1; 13 bases fit TRBD2. In germline, CDR1 is DFQATT, CDR2 SNEGSKA (reference sequence). The CDR3 loop spans 14 amino acids. With 5 bases clipped from V and 9 bases from J, the junction kept 7 bases outside the gene matches. The CDR3 DNA reads as TGCAGTGCTCGGACTAGCGGGAGTTTCACTGAGCAGTTCTTC. Encoded protein: CSARTSGSFTEQFF.

This clonotype was counted between two and nine times. This may arise from a read error, as a much more abundant clone is one base away. V gene TRBV20-1 combines with J gene TRBJ1-2; D not resolved. In germline, CDR1 is DFQATT, CDR2 SNEGSKA (reference sequence). The CDR3 spans 12 residues. For the CDR3, the DNA is TGCAGTGCTAGTCTGTCGCCCTATGGCTCCACCTTC. It codes for CSASLSPYGSTF.

This clonotype has only a few counts. This sequence joins TRBV6-5 and TRBJ2-3, with TRBD2 matching over 9 bases. Germline-derived CDR1 and CDR2 are MNHEY and SVGAGI. This CDR3 comprises 16 residues. The V gene end was trimmed by 5 bases and the J gene end by 6 bases; junction bases not matched to a gene: 12. CDR3 protein: CASSHGASGTVDTQYF. The DNA of the CDR3 is TGTGCCAGCAGTCACGGGGCTAGCGGGACCGTGGATACGCAGTATTTT.

This clonotype was recorded many times. This chain uses TRBV24-1 with TRBJ2-5; 7 positions agree with TRBD2. V shed 0 bases and J 2 bases; nucleotides not matched to a gene: 8. Per germline, CDR1 KGHDR and CDR2 SFDVKD. The CDR3 is 17 amino acids. The CDR3 sequence is CATSDLVDYGGQETQYF. CDR3 coding DNA: TGTGCCACCAGTGATTTGGTCGACTACGGGGGGCAAGAGACCCAGTACTTC.

This clonotype was seen at least ten times. This rearrangement joins TRBV5-8 to TRBJ2-3; TRBD1 agrees at 7 bases. Germline V lookup: CDR1 SGHTS, CDR2 YDEGEE. J lost 3 bases, V lost 5 bases, and 9 bases had no gene match. This CDR3 has 15 residues. CDR3 loop: CASRPTGLWTDTQYF. CDR3 nucleotide sequence: TGTGCCAGCAGACCGACAGGGCTTTGGACAGATACGCAGTATTTT.

This clonotype showed up many times. V gene TRBV20-1 combines with J gene TRBJ2-1; 13 nucleotides match TRBD2. V was clipped by 1 base and J by 3 bases; unmatched bases: 3. The CDR3 is 16 amino acids. Looked up from germline, CDR1 is DFQATT and CDR2 is SNEGSKA (reference sequence). The CDR3 DNA follows: TGCAGTGCTAGAGGCAGACTAGCGGGAGGCTACAATGAGCAGTTCTTC. Translated, it gives CSARGRLAGGYNEQFF.

A remark on this clonotype: Since the CDR3 does not end with the conserved phenylalanine or tryptophan, this likely comes from a read error. The DNA is left out, because the CDR3 cannot be placed on it with certainty; the CDR3 is given as TCRdb lists it. The chain has TRBV2 and TRBJ2-1; the table assigns TRBD1, which was not confirmed against the DNA. Germline lookup yields CDR1 SNHLY and CDR2 FYNNEI. The CDR3 is 10 amino acids long, termini counted. The CDR3 sequence: CASSREPQGI.